These 6 T cell receptor beta chains originate from one sample sequenced in a study of shared clonotypes between healthy human individuals. CD45RO-negative, CCR7-selected cells formed the naive CD8 fraction, which excluded terminally differentiated effector memory CD45RA+ cells. Sequenced by immunoSEQ multiplex PCR; TCRdb stores in-frame clones only, minus some. Of millions of clones in the sample, approximately 94% were seen once. The material sequenced was naive CD8+ T cells from PBMCs. The source is a man aged 18 to 30 in good health. Some clones in this sample may be carry-over from other donors' samples.

V gene TRBV11-2 combines with J gene TRBJ2-1; D remains unclear. Trimming took 5 bases from V and 8 from J, leaving 10 bases between them. Looked up from germline, CDR1 is SGHAT and CDR2 is FQNNGV. The CDR3 runs to 12 residues. CDR3 amino acids: CASSPRSDEQFF. Here the CDR3 DNA reads TGTGCCAGCAGCCCCCGTTCTGATGAGCAGTTCTTC.

The chain recombines TRBV5-4 with TRBJ2-2, with 12 bases lining up with TRBD1. Germline CDR1 and CDR2: SGHNT and YYREEE (reference sequence). CDR3 size: 15 residues. V lost 4 bases, J lost 7 bases, and 5 bases stayed unmatched. CDR3 DNA sequence: TGTGCCAGCAGCCAGGGACAGGGGGCTGTCGGGGAGCTGTTTTTT. Amino acid sequence: CASSQGQGAVGELFF. Full variable domain (rest looked up from reference TRBV5-4 and TRBJ2-2): ETGVTQSPTHLIKTRGQQVTLRCSSQSGHNTVSWYQQALGQGPQFIFQYYREEENGRGNFPPRFSGLQFPNYSSELNVNALELDDSALYLCASSQGQGAVGELFFGEGSRLTVL.

V is TRBV6-6 and J is TRBJ2-1; 7 bases fit TRBD1. The V gene end was trimmed by 0 bases and the J gene end by 8 bases; junction bases not matched to a gene: 1. From germline, CDR1 is MNHNY and CDR2 SVGAGI (reference sequence). CDR3 length equals 13 residues. In DNA form, the CDR3 reads TGTGCCAGCAGTTACTCGACAGGGTATGAGCAGTTCTTC. Protein sequence: CASSYSTGYEQFF.

This chain uses TRBV10-3 with TRBJ2-1; possibly TRBD1 or TRBD2 for D (5 bases each). The CDR3 has 17 residues. Germline loops: CDR1 ENHRY, CDR2 SYGVKD. Trimming shortened V by 3 bases and J by 4 bases, and 19 bases separated the two germline ends. CDR3 region: CAISEHRDPSEYNEQFF. The CDR3 DNA reads TGTGCCATCAGTGAACACCGGGACCCGAGCGAATACAATGAGCAGTTCTTC.

The chain couples TRBV7-2 to TRBJ2-5; D is undetermined. Trimming took 8 bases from V and 4 from J, leaving 17 bases between them. CDR3 length: 14 amino acids. Germline values: CDR1 SGHTA, CDR2 FQGNSA. For the CDR3, the DNA is TGTGCCAGCGGACGCCCCGCTCTATCAGAGACCCAGTACTTC. Translation: CASGRPALSETQYF.

Here the CDR3 reads CASSDDRGAVEQYF. The CDR3 nucleotides read TGTGCCAGCAGCGACGACAGGGGAGCCGTCGAGCAGTACTTC. This sequence joins TRBV2 and TRBJ2-7; 8 bases fit TRBD1. Germline trimming cut 6 bases from V and 6 bases from J; bases unmatched to any gene: 10. Germline CDR1 is SNHLY and CDR2 is FYNNEI. The CDR3 consists of 14 residues.